This T cell receptor beta chain was found in a study of blood T cell repertoires in COVID-19. Across the study: Material from acute and convalescent COVID-19 was sourced from the United States, Italy and Spain. PBMCs, B-cell-depleted T cells, or T cells were the source of the cDNA or gDNA that made up the material.

Produced via immunoSEQ multiplex PCR; TCRdb's table is partial and in-frame only. The sample carries 120,000 to 150,000 clones, about 80% recorded once. Germline-derived CDR1 and CDR2 are SGHTA and FQGNSA. J lost 7 bases, V lost 3 bases, and 19 bases had no gene match. CDR3 length: 19 residues. The source material was peripheral blood. This receptor was obtained from a human donor in a cohort sampled during active COVID-19. The chain joins TRBV7-2 to TRBJ2-7; 12 bases map to TRBD2. CDR3 sequence: CASSFLSTSGGGSLGEQYF. The DNA for the CDR3 is TGTGCCAGCAGCTTTCTCTCGACTAGCGGGGGAGGGTCCCTTGGGGAGCAGTACTTC. The complete variable domain, with remaining parts taken from reference TRBV7-2 and TRBJ2-7, reads GAGVSQSPSNKVTEKGKDVELRCDPISGHTALYWYRQSLGQGLEFLIYFQGNSAPDKSGLPSDRFSAERTGGSVSTLTIQRTQQEDSAVYLCASSFLSTSGGGSLGEQYFGPGTRLTVT.